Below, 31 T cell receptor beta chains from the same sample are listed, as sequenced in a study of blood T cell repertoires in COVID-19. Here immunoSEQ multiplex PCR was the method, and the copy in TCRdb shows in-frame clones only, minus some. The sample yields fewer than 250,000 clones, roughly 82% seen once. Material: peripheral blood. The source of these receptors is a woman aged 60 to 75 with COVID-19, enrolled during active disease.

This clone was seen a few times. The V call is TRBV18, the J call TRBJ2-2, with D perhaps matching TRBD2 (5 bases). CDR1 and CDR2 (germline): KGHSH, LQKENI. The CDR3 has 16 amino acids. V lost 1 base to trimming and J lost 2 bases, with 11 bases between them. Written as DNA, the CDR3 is TGTGCCAGCTCACCACGAGTGGACTCCAACACCGGGGAGCTGTTTTTT. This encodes CASSPRVDSNTGELFF. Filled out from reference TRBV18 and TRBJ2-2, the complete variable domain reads NAGVMQNPRHLVRRRGQEARLRCSPMKGHSHVYWYRQLPEEGLKFMVYLQKENIIDESGMPKERFSAEFPKEGPSILRIQQVVRGDSAAYFCASSPRVDSNTGELFFGEGSRLTVL.

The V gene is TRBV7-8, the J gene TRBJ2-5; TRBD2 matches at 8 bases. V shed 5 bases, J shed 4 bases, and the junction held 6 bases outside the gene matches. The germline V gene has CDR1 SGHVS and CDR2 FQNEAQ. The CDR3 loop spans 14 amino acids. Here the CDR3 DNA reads TGTGCCAGCAGCCCCGGGAGGGCGAGAGAGACCCAGTACTTC. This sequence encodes CASSPGRARETQYF.

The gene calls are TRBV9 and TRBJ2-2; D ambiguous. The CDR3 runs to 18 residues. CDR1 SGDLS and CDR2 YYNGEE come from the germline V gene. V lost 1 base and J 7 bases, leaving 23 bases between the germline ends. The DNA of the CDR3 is TGTGCCAGCAGCGTACCGTCCTCCCTCGAGATCGGTGGCGGGGAGCTGTTTTTT. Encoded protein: CASSVPSSLEIGGGELFF.

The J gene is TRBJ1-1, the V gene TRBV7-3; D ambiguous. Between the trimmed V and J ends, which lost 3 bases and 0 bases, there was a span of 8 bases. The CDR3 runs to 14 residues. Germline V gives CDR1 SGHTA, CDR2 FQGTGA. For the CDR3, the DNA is TGTGCCAGCAGCTTGGCGGGGATGAACACTGAAGCTTTCTTT. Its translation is CASSLAGMNTEAFF. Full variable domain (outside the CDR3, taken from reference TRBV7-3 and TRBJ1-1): GAGVSQTPSNKVTEKGKYVELRCDPISGHTALYWYRQSLGQGPEFLIYFQGTGAADDSGLPNDRFFAVRPEGSVSTLKIQRTERGDSAVYLCASSLAGMNTEAFFGQGTRLTVV.

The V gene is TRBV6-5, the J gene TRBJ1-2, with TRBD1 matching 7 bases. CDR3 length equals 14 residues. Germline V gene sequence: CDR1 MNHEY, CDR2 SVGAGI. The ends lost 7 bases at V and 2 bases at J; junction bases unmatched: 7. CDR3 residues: CASIRQGRNYGYTF. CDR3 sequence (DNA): TGTGCCAGCATTCGACAGGGAAGGAACTATGGCTACACCTTC.

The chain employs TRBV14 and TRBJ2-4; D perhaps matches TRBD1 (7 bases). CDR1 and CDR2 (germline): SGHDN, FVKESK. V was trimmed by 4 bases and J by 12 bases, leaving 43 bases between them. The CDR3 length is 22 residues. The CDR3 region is CASSRSIAAKSTGTLAPRCQYF. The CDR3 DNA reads TGTGCCAGCAGCCGGTCCATAGCAGCTAAATCGACAGGGACACTAGCCCCTCGATGTCAGTACTTC.

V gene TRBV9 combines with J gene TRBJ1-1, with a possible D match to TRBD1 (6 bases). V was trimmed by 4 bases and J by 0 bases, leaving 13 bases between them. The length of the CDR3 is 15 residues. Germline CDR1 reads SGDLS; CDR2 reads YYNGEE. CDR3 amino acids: CASSKRQDLNTEAFF. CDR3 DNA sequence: TGTGCCAGCAGCAAAAGACAGGACCTGAACACTGAAGCTTTCTTT.

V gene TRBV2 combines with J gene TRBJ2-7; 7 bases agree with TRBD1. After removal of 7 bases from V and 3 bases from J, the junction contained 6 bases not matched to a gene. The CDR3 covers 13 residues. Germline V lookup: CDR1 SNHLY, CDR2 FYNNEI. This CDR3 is CASTRQGNYEQYF. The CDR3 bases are TGTGCCAGCACTCGACAGGGAAACTACGAGCAGTACTTC.

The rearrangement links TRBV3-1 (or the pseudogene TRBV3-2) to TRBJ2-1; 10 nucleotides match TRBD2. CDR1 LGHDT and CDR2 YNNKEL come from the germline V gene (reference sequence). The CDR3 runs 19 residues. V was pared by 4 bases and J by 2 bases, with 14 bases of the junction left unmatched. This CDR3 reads CASSLPPGLAGVPYNEQFF. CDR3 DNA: TGTGCCAGCAGCCTCCCCCCGGGGCTAGCGGGAGTGCCCTACAATGAGCAGTTCTTC.

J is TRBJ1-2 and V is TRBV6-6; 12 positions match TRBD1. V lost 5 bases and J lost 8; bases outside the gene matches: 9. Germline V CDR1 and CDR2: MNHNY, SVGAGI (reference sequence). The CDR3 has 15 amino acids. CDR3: CASSRPGQGAGGYTF. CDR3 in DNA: TGTGCCAGCAGTCGACCGGGACAGGGGGCGGGCGGCTACACCTTC.

CDR3 protein: CASSPRTGGETQYF. In DNA, the CDR3 is TGTGCCAGCAGTCCCCGGACAGGGGGGGAGACCCAGTACTTC. This sequence joins TRBV6-6 and TRBJ2-5; 10 bases are a match to TRBD1. The CDR3 is 14 residues long. With V trimmed by 5 bases and J by 5 bases, 5 bases remained unmatched. Germline V gene lookup returns CDR1 MNHNY and CDR2 SVGAGI (reference sequence).

The CDR3 bases are TGTGCCTGGAGTTCAGGGGGTCCCTACGGCTACGAGCAGTACTTC. Translation gives CAWSSGGPYGYEQYF. The chain recombines TRBV30 with TRBJ2-7; 7 nucleotides agree with TRBD1. Losses at the gene ends were 2 bases for V and 3 bases for J; bases not matched to a gene: 10. From germline, CDR1 is GTSNPN and CDR2 SVGIG (reference sequence). The length of the CDR3 is 15 residues.

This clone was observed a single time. This CDR3 is CASVLTSSDTGELFF. The CDR3 region has the DNA TGTGCCAGCGTTTTGACTAGCTCGGACACCGGGGAGCTGTTTTTT. The chain carries TRBV7-9 and TRBJ2-2; 7 nucleotides line up with TRBD2. The germline V gene encodes CDR1 SEHNR and CDR2 FQNEAQ (reference sequence). Trimming cost V 8 bases and J 3 bases; bases outside gene matches: 9. This CDR3 comprises 15 residues.

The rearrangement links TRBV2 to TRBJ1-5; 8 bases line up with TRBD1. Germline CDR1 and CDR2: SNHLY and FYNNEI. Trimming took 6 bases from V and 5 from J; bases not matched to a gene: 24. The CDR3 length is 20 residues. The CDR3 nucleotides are TGTGCCAGCAGCGTGAAGAGGGGCGGAGGACAGGGTATATTGGATCAGCCCCAGCATTTT. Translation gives CASSVKRGGGQGILDQPQHF. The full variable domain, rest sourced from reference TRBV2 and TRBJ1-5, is EPEVTQTPSHQVTQMGQEVILRCVPISNHLYFYWYRQILGQKVEFLVSFYNNEISEKSEIFDDQFSVERPDGSNFTLKIRSTKLEDSAMYFCASSVKRGGGQGILDQPQHFGDGTRLSIL.

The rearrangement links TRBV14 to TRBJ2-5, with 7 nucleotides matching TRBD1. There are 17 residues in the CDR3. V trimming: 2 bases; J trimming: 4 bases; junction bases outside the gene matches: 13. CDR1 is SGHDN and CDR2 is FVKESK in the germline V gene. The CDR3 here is CASSQLPDRAWVETQYF. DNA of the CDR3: TGTGCCAGCAGCCAACTTCCAGACAGGGCCTGGGTAGAGACCCAGTACTTC.

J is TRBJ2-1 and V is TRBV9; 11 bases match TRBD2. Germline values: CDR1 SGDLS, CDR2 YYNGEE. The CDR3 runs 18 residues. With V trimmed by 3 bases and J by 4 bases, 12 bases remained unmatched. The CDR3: CASSAGASGRIAYNEQFF. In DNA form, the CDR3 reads TGTGCCAGCAGCGCAGGGGCTAGCGGGAGGATTGCTTACAATGAGCAGTTCTTC.

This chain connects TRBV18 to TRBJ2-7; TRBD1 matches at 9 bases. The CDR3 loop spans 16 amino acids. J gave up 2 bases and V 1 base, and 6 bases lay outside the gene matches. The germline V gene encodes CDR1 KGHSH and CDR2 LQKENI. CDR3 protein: CASSPLGTGNTYEQYF. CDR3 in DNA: TGTGCCAGCTCACCACTTGGGACAGGGAACACCTACGAGCAGTACTTC.

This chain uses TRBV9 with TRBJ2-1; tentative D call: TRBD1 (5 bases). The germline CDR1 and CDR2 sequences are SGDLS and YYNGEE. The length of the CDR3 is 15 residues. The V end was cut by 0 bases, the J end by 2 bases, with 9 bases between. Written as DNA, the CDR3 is TGTGCCAGCAGCGTAGACGCAGGGACCTACAATGAGCAGTTCTTC. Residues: CASSVDAGTYNEQFF.

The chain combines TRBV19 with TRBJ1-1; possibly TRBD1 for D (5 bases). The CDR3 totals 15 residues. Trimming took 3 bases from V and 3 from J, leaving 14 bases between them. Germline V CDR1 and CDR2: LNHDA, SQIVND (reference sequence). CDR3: CASSIFGGADTEAFF. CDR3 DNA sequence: TGTGCCAGTAGTATTTTCGGTGGGGCGGACACTGAAGCTTTCTTT.

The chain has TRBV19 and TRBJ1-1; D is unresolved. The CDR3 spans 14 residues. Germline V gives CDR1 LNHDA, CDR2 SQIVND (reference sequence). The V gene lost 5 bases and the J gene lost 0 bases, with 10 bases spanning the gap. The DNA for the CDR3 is TGTGCCAGTAGTTTACCAGCGATGAACACTGAAGCTTTCTTT. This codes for CASSLPAMNTEAFF.

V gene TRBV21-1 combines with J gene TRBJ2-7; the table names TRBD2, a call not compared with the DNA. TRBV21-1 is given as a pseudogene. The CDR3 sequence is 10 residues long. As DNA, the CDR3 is TGTGCCAGCCAACGGGAGCAGCAGTACTTC. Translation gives CASQREQQYF.

For the CDR3, the DNA is TGCAGCGTGGACAGGGTGGGCCACACTGAAGCTTTCTTT. Protein product: CSVDRVGHTEAFF. The V call is TRBV29-1, the J call TRBJ1-1, with 8 nucleotides matching TRBD1. J gave up 3 bases and V 6 bases, and 6 bases lay outside the gene matches. The CDR3 length is 13 residues. Germline CDR1 reads SQVTM; CDR2 reads ANQGSEA.

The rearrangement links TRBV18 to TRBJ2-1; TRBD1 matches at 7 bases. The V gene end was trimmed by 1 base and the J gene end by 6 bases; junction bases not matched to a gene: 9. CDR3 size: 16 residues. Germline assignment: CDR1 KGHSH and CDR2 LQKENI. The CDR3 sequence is CASSPLSGQLSNEQFF. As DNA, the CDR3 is TGTGCCAGCTCACCACTCTCGGGACAGCTAAGCAATGAGCAGTTCTTC.

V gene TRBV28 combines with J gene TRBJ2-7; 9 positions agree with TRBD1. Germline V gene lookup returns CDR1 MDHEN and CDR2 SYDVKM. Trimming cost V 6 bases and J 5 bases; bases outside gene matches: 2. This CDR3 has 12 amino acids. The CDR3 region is CASRGQGNEQYF. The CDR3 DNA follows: TGTGCCAGCAGGGGACAGGGCAACGAGCAGTACTTC.

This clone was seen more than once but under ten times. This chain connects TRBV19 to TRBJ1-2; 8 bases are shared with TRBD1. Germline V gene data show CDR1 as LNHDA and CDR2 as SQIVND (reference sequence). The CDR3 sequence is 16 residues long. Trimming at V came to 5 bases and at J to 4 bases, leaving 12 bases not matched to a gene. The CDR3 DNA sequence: TGTGCCAGTAGTGCCCGGACAGGGAGCGACCGCTATGGCTACACCTTC. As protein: CASSARTGSDRYGYTF.

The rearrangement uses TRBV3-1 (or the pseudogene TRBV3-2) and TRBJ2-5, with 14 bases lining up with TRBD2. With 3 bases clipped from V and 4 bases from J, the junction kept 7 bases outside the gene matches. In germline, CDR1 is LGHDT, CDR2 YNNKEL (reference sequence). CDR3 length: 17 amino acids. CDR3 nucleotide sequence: TGTGCCAGCAGCCATGGACTAGCGGGGGGCTTGGGAGAGACCCAGTACTTC. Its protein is CASSHGLAGGLGETQYF.

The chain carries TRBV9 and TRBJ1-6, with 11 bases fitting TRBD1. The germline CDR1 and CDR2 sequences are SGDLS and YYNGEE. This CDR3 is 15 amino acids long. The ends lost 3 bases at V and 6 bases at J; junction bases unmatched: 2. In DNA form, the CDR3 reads TGTGCCAGCAGCGGGGGACAGGGGGGTAATTCACCCCTCCACTTT. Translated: CASSGGQGGNSPLHF.

The CDR3 coding sequence is TGCGCCAGCAGCTTGGAGGGGGCAGAAGGAAACACCATATATTTT. It encodes CASSLEGAEGNTIYF. The chain employs TRBV5-1 and TRBJ1-3, with 7 bases matching TRBD1. Losses at the gene ends were 0 bases for V and 4 bases for J; bases not matched to a gene: 4. In germline, CDR1 is SGHRS, CDR2 YFSETQ. CDR3 size: 15 residues.

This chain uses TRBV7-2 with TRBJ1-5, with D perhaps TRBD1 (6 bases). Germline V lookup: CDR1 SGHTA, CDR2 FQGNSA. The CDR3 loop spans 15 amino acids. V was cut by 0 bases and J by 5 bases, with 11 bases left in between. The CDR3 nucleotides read TGTGCCAGCAGCTTAGCGCAAGGGGGGGATCAGCCCCAGCATTTT. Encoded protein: CASSLAQGGDQPQHF.

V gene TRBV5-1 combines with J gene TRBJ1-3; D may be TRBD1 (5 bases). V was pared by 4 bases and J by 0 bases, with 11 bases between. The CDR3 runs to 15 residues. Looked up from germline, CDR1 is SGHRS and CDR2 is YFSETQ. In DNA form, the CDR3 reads TGCGCCAGCAGCCCGGACACGAGCTCTGGAAACACCATATATTTT. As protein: CASSPDTSSGNTIYF. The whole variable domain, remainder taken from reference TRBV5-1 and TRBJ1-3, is KAGVTQTPRYLIKTRGQQVTLSCSPISGHRSVSWYQQTPGQGLQFLFEYFSETQRNKGNFPGRFSGRQFSNSRSEMNVSTLELGDSALYLCASSPDTSSGNTIYFGEGSWLTVV.

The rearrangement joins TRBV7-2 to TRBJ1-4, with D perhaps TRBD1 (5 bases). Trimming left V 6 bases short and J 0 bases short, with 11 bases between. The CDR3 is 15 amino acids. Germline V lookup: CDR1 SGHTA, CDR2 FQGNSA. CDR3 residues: CASRRQTATNEKLFF. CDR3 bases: TGTGCCAGCAGGCGACAGACGGCAACTAATGAAAAACTGTTTTTT.